This T cell receptor (beta chain) was identified in a study of T-cell memory formation after mild COVID-19. Overall study: Across donors, TCR clusters were largely donor specific.

Points from the study as a whole: SARS-CoV-2 specificity of second-wave clones peaking day 37 was unconfirmed. Among CD4+ contracting clones, most were CM and EM, and CD8+ ones EMRA.

The CDR3 covers 13 residues. V was pared by 4 bases and J by 5 bases, with 4 bases of the junction left unmatched. Per germline, CDR1 LGHNA and CDR2 YSLEER. Using constant-segment primers, 5'RACE produced TCR alpha and TCR beta cDNA libraries carrying sample barcodes and UMIs. TCRdb independently ran MiXCR on the 5' RACE reads; one entry per CDR3 protein. The repertoire holds 190,000 or so distinct CDR3 sequences, around 25% seen once, with 11% in the top ten. This clonotype was counted a few times. The antigen remains unidentified. Specimen: PBMCs or a T cell subset sorted from them (not recorded which). The V gene is TRBV4-3, the J gene TRBJ2-5; TRBD2 matches at 7 bases. This clonotype originated in an adult woman who had mild COVID-19 (a few samples of this study predate the infection). Cell type and time point are not known. The CDR3 sequence is CASSRDGGETQYF. The CDR3 DNA follows: TGCGCCAGCAGCCGCGACGGGGGGGAGACCCAGTACTTC.